This entry describes one T cell receptor beta chain. Its specificity is unknown. Measured with immunoSEQ multiplex PCR; TCRdb has only the in-frame clones, and not every one. The table lists 10,000 to 15,000 clones, 65% to 85% of them singletons, with roughly 15% in the top ten. The time point is: neoterminal ileum biopsy at postoperative endoscopy, about 6 months after surgery. Included were adult ileal or ileocolonic Crohn's patients indicated for ileocolonic resection. The V and J ends lost 0 bases and 9 bases respectively, with 13 bases between them. Germline assignment: CDR1 SGHNT and CDR2 YYREEE (reference sequence). This CDR3 comprises 15 residues. This specimen comes from a study of T cell repertoires in ileal Crohn's disease. Background on the study: At surgery, about 36% of patients smoked, with median disease duration roughly 7.7 years. About half received postoperative treatment, about ten with thiopurines and about 20 anti-TNF. Study results and limitations: Compared with CD4 T cells, sorted CD8 cells carried more expanded clones.

The chain employs TRBV5-4 and TRBJ1-6; TRBD1 is a possible D gene (5 bases). This TCR derives from an adult with Crohn's disease. The sequenced sample was ileal tissue. The CDR3: CASSLGGQRTSPLHF. The DNA of the CDR3 is TGTGCCAGCAGCTTGGGGGGCCAAAGGACTTCACCCCTCCACTTT.